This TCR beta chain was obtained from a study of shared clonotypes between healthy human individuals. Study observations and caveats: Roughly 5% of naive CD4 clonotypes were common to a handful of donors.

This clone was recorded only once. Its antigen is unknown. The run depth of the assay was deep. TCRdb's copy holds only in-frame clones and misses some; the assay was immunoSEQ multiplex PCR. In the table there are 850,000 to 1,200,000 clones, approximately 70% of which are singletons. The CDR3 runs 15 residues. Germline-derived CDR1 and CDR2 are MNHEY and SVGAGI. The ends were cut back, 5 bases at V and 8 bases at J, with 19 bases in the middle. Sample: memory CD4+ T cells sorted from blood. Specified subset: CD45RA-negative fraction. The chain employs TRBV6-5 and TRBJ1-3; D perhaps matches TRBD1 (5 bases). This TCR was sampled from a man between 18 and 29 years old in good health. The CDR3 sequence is CASSRRDAARDTIYF. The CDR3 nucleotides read TGTGCCAGCAGTCGTCGGGACGCCGCTCGGGACACCATATATTTT.